Listed here is a single T cell receptor beta chain. Its antigen is not known. The length of the CDR3 is 13 residues. Germline V lookup: CDR1 MDHEN, CDR2 SYDVKM. V was clipped by 2 bases and J by 5 bases, with 7 bases between them. These data belong to a study of T cell responses to AZD1222 COVID-19 vaccine. Investigators merged groups given second doses at roughly 4 or roughly 12 weeks. Findings and limits, study-wide: Spike-specific TCR breadth and depth went up after people got two AZD1222 doses. Repertoire samples came only from after the peak T cell response.

Method: immunoSEQ multiplex PCR; TCRdb's copy keeps in-frame clones and lacks some. Here the sample spans some 180,000 clones, around nine tenths being singletons. J is TRBJ1-5 and V is TRBV28; D gene ambiguous. The origin of this receptor is an adult who received the AZD1222 COVID-19 vaccine. The sample in question was peripheral blood, obtained 28 days after the second AZD1222 dose. CDR3 nucleotides: TGTGCCAGCAGTTTAAACATACATCAGCCCCAGCATTTT. This sequence encodes CASSLNIHQPQHF.